A selection of T cell receptor beta chains follows, all from one sample in a study of T-cell memory formation after mild COVID-19. TCRdb recomputed calls from the 5' RACE reads with MiXCR, one row per CDR3 protein. This table has approximately 430,000 distinct CDR3 sequences, under 25% appearing once. The sample taken for sequencing was PBMCs or a T cell subset sorted from them (not recorded which). The receptor source for this set is an adult woman who had mild COVID-19 (a few samples of this study predate the infection). Cell type and time point are not known. Each CDR3 is given with its conserved first and last residue. Each record gives: D gene, clone size, J gene, V gene, CDR3 protein, CDR3 DNA. A D gene is named only where the DNA matches it firmly. Only part of the rows carry a size: once, few, many, or a class if the clone is expanded.

.,.,TRBJ1-1,TRBV18,CASSKTTNTEAFF,TGTGCCAGCTCAAAGACGACAAACACTGAAGCTTTCTTT
.,.,TRBJ2-7,TRBV27,CASSLGPSGLNAALGEQYF,TGTGCCAGCAGTTTAGGCCCCAGTGGGTTGAATGCGGCCCTGGGGGAGCAGTACTTC
.,few,TRBJ2-1,TRBV5-1,CASSPSGHEQFF,TGCGCCAGCAGCCCCTCTGGGCATGAGCAGTTCTTC
TRBD2,.,TRBJ2-1,TRBV6-5,CASRREGFHEQFF,TGTGCCAGCAGGAGGGAGGGGTTCCATGAGCAGTTCTTC
TRBD1,many,TRBJ2-1,TRBV25-1,CASRPDRGEQFF,TGTGCCAGCAGACCCGACAGGGGTGAGCAGTTCTTC
TRBD2,few,TRBJ2-3,TRBV12-3/TRBV12-4,CASPPGLAGTDTQYF,TGTGCCAGCCCCCCGGGACTAGCTGGCACAGATACGCAGTATTTT
.,.,TRBJ2-6,TRBV4-1,CASSQAPRVRQANVLTF,TGCGCCAGCAGCCAAGCTCCAAGGGTCCGACAGGCCAACGTCCTGACTTTC
.,.,TRBJ1-1,TRBV7-9,CASSLVEQTEAFF,TGTGCCAGCAGCTTAGTTGAGCAAACTGAAGCTTTCTTT
.,.,TRBJ1-3,TRBV7-8,CASSSTAPSGNTIYF,TGTGCCAGCAGCTCTACAGCACCCTCTGGAAACACCATATATTTT
.,.,TRBJ2-5,TRBV3-1,CASSQTGAQYF,TGTGCCAGCAGCCAAACGGGAGCCCAGTACTTC
.,.,TRBJ2-7,TRBV20-1,CSAGLRDYEQYF,TGCAGTGCTGGACTTAGGGACTACGAGCAGTACTTC
.,few,TRBJ1-2,TRBV6-1,CASSESGGYTF,TGTGCCAGCAGTGAAAGTGGTGGCTACACCTTC
TRBD2,.,TRBJ2-5,TRBV2,CASCSGGAVQETQYF,TGTGCCAGCTGTAGCGGGGGGGCAGTCCAAGAGACCCAGTACTTC
.,.,TRBJ2-1,TRBV6-5,CASRPLSSGYNEQFF,TGTGCCAGCAGGCCCCTATCTTCGGGTTACAATGAGCAGTTCTTC
.,.,TRBJ1-3,TRBV7-8,CASSSPGVLGLNTIYF,TGTGCCAGCAGCTCCCCTGGAGTTCTAGGGTTGAACACCATATATTTT